This is a list of T cell receptor beta chains from one sample in a study of blood T cell repertoires in COVID-19. The table came from immunoSEQ multiplex PCR; TCRdb's copy has only in-frame clones and leaves some out. The data contain 300,000 to 400,000 clones, about 88% of them singletons. Input material: PBMCs or T cells enriched from blood (not recorded which). The source is a woman aged 18 to 35 who had recovered from COVID-19. The CDR3 runs from the conserved cysteine through the conserved F or W. D genes are given only for firm matches. Expanded clones are given a class, and other clones once, few, many or no size at all.

>TRBV4-3|-|-|15|TRBJ1-5
CASSQDAREGQPQHF
TGCGCCAGCAGCCAAGATGCCAGGGAGGGTCAGCCCCAGCATTTT
>TRBV27|-|-|17|TRBJ1-5
CASSLSSGGGLGQPQHF
TGTGCCAGCAGTTTATCGAGTGGGGGGGGGTTGGGACAGCCCCAGCATTTT
>TRBV7-7|TRBD2|-|15|TRBJ2-5
CASSLGASGGETQYF
TGTGCTAGCAGCTTAGGAGCTAGCGGGGGGGAGACCCAGTACTTC
>TRBV9|-|-|12|TRBJ2-1
CASSVGDSEQFF
TGTGCCAGCAGCGTAGGGGACTCGGAGCAGTTCTTC
>TRBV19|-|-|13|TRBJ2-7
CASSTSVSYEQYF
TGTGCCAGTAGTACTAGCGTATCCTACGAGCAGTACTTC
>TRBV27|-|-|13|TRBJ1-2
CASSSEDRDGYTF
TGTGCCAGCAGTTCCGAAGACCGGGATGGCTACACCTTC
>TRBV9|TRBD2|-|15|TRBJ2-3
CASSGAGGPVDTQYF
TGTGCCAGCAGTGGAGCGGGGGGGCCGGTCGATACGCAGTATTTT
>TRBV10-3|TRBD1|-|13|TRBJ2-5
CAMGQGLQETQYF
TGTGCCATGGGACAGGGTCTCCAAGAGACCCAGTACTTC
>TRBV7-9|-|-|13|TRBJ1-2
CASSSQGPGGYTF
TGTGCCAGCAGCTCCCAGGGGCCGGGGGGCTACACCTTC
>TRBV6-5|-|-|15|TRBJ2-5
CASRRPDSFQETQYF
TGTGCCAGCAGACGCCCGGACAGCTTCCAAGAGACCCAGTACTTC
>TRBV11-1|-|-|12|TRBJ1-2
CASSSDERAYTF
TGTGCCAGCAGCTCAGATGAGAGGGCCTACACCTTC
>TRBV20-1|TRBD2|-|16|TRBJ2-5
CSASPSSGTFQETQYF
TGCAGTGCTAGTCCGAGTAGCGGGACTTTCCAAGAGACCCAGTACTTC
>TRBV4-1|-|-|13|TRBJ2-3
CASSQSTWDTQYF
TGCGCCAGCAGCCAGTCAACTTGGGATACGCAGTATTTT
>TRBV6-5|-|few|11|TRBJ2-5
CASSFGLTQYF
TGTGCCAGCAGTTTCGGACTGACCCAGTACTTC
>TRBV5-4|TRBD1|-|13|TRBJ2-1
CASIQDRGGEQFF
TGTGCCAGCATCCAGGACAGGGGAGGTGAGCAGTTCTTC
>TRBV19|TRBD1|few|15|TRBJ1-1
CASSIGDRMNTEAFF
TGTGCCAGTAGTATAGGGGACAGAATGAACACTGAAGCTTTCTTT
>TRBV11-3|-|-|16|TRBJ2-3
CASSQLSAANTDTQYF
TGTGCCAGCAGCCAACTCTCCGCCGCTAACACAGATACGCAGTATTTT
>TRBV25-1|-|-|13|TRBJ1-2
CASSEYAGYGYTF
TGTGCCAGCAGTGAATATGCAGGCTATGGCTACACCTTC
>TRBV2|TRBD1|-|14|TRBJ2-7
CASRPGTGSYEQYF
TGTGCCAGCAGGCCCGGGACAGGGTCCTACGAGCAGTACTTC
>TRBV19|-|-|17|TRBJ1-5
CASSILGRGYSNQPQHF
TGTGCCAGTAGTATCTTAGGGAGAGGGTATAGCAATCAGCCCCAGCATTTT
>TRBV7-9|TRBD1|once|14|TRBJ2-5
CASSHRTGGETQYF
TGTGCCAGCAGCCATAGGACAGGGGGAGAGACCCAGTACTTC
>TRBV27|TRBD1|-|14|TRBJ1-2
CASSLNRGEGGYTF
TGTGCCAGCAGTTTAAACAGGGGCGAGGGAGGCTACACCTTC
>TRBV5-1|-|-|13|TRBJ1-1
CASSTPGNSEAFF
TGCGCCAGCAGCACCCCGGGTAACTCTGAAGCTTTCTTT
>TRBV13|TRBD2|-|17|TRBJ2-2
CASSLLAGLKNTGELFF
TGTGCCAGCAGTTTACTAGCGGGGTTGAAGAACACCGGGGAGCTGTTTTTT
>TRBV6-5|-|-|12|TRBJ1-1
CASSFGGTEAFF
TGTGCCAGCAGTTTCGGAGGCACTGAAGCTTTCTTT
>TRBV5-6|-|once|13|TRBJ1-1
CASSQAGYGEAFF
TGTGCCAGCAGCCAAGCCGGGTATGGTGAAGCTTTCTTT
>TRBV5-1|-|-|15|TRBJ1-6
CASSLAVRQNSPLHF
TGCGCCAGCAGCTTGGCCGTACGACAGAATTCACCCCTCCACTTT
>TRBV5-5|-|-|16|TRBJ1-5
CASSLRSRADNQPQHF
TGTGCCAGCAGCTTGAGGAGCAGGGCTGACAATCAGCCCCAGCATTTT
>TRBV5-1|-|-|16|TRBJ1-4
CASSLGSGMGREKLFF
TGCGCCAGCAGCTTGGGGTCGGGAATGGGGAGAGAAAAACTGTTTTTT
>TRBV6-5|-|-|14|TRBJ2-7
CASSWAGDTYEQYF
TGTGCCAGCAGTTGGGCAGGGGATACCTACGAGCAGTACTTC
>TRBV27|-|-|16|TRBJ1-1
CASSLEGEVGLTEAFF
TGTGCCAGCAGTTTAGAAGGGGAGGTAGGACTCACTGAAGCTTTCTTT
>TRBV12-5|-|-|11|TRBJ1-1
CASGSLEEAFF
TGTGCTAGTGGTTCCCTAGAAGAAGCTTTCTTT
>TRBV25-1|-|-|16|TRBJ2-3
CASSDAGITGTDTQYF
TGTGCCAGCAGTGATGCCGGGATTACGGGCACAGATACGCAGTATTTT
>TRBV7-9|TRBD2|-|15|TRBJ2-7
CASSSHSGGAVEQYF
TGTGCCAGCAGCTCTCATAGCGGGGGGGCCGTCGAGCAGTACTTC
>TRBV4-2|TRBD1|-|16|TRBJ2-7
CASSQERGEGAYEQYF
TGTGCCAGCAGCCAAGAACGGGGAGAGGGGGCATACGAGCAGTACTTC
>TRBV7-2|-|once|15|TRBJ2-3
CASSFIRGQTDTQYF
TGTGCCAGCAGCTTTATCAGGGGTCAAACAGATACGCAGTATTTT
>TRBV4-1|-|-|16|TRBJ1-4
CASSPPEMGADEKLFF
TGCGCCAGCAGCCCGCCGGAAATGGGGGCCGATGAAAAACTGTTTTTT
>TRBV5-5|-|-|14|TRBJ2-5
CASNDGAAQETQYF
TGTGCCAGCAATGATGGGGCTGCCCAAGAGACCCAGTACTTC
>TRBV3-1/TRBV3-2|TRBD2|-|15|TRBJ2-1
CASSRTSGGNNEQFF
TGTGCCAGCAGCCGCACTAGCGGGGGAAACAATGAGCAGTTCTTC
>TRBV28|-|-|16|TRBJ2-7
CASSSRDRTSSYEQYF
TGTGCCAGCAGTTCCCGGGACAGGACTAGCTCCTACGAGCAGTACTTC
>TRBV28|TRBD1|-|14|TRBJ1-4
CASSYRQGSEKLFF
TGTGCCAGCAGTTACCGACAGGGGAGTGAAAAACTGTTTTTT
>TRBV27|-|-|15|TRBJ1-5
CASSTGTSSNQPQHF
TGTGCCAGCAGTACGGGGACTAGTAGCAATCAGCCCCAGCATTTT
>TRBV18|-|-|14|TRBJ1-2
CASSQRFRDYGYTF
TGTGCCAGCTCCCAGAGGTTCCGCGACTATGGCTACACCTTC
>TRBV7-6|-|-|19|TRBJ2-7
CASSLAVRAKEGPSYEQYF
TGTGCCAGCAGCTTAGCGGTCAGGGCCAAGGAAGGGCCATCCTACGAGCAGTACTTC
>TRBV4-3|TRBD1|-|17|TRBJ1-1
CASSQDSGTGTNTEAFF
TGCGCCAGCAGCCAAGACTCCGGGACAGGGACGAACACTGAAGCTTTCTTT
>TRBV5-4|TRBD1|-|14|TRBJ1-2
CASSRTGANYGYTF
TGTGCCAGCAGCCGGACAGGGGCGAACTATGGCTACACCTTC
>TRBV4-3|TRBD1|-|16|TRBJ1-1
CASSQDRAGGGTEAFF
TGCGCCAGCAGCCAAGATCGGGCAGGGGGCGGCACTGAAGCTTTCTTT
>TRBV11-2|-|-|13|TRBJ2-7
CASSLGTAYEQYF
TGTGCCAGCAGCTTAGGCACAGCCTACGAGCAGTACTTC
>TRBV14|-|-|13|TRBJ1-5
CASSPGGNQPQHF
TGTGCCAGCAGTCCGGGGGGAAATCAGCCCCAGCATTTT
>TRBV7-2|TRBD2|-|14|TRBJ2-7
CASSSGTSGIEQYF
TGTGCCAGCAGCAGCGGGACTAGCGGAATCGAGCAGTACTTC
>TRBV30|-|few|13|TRBJ2-5
CAWSGRNQETQYF
TGTGCCTGGAGTGGGCGGAACCAAGAGACCCAGTACTTC
>TRBV9|-|-|15|TRBJ1-1
CASSAPKGGDTEAFF
TGTGCCAGCAGCGCCCCGAAAGGGGGGGACACTGAAGCTTTCTTT
>TRBV5-1|TRBD1|-|13|TRBJ1-5
CASSPTGVQPQHF
TGCGCCAGCAGCCCGACAGGGGTTCAGCCCCAGCATTTT
>TRBV9|TRBD1|-|17|TRBJ1-2
CASSPSPGQGARGGYTF
TGTGCCAGCAGCCCTTCTCCGGGACAGGGGGCTAGGGGTGGCTACACCTTC
>TRBV30|-|once|15|TRBJ1-1
CAWWLGHGSVTEAFF
TGTGCCTGGTGGCTAGGACACGGGTCGGTCACTGAAGCTTTCTTT
>TRBV25-1|TRBD1|-|12|TRBJ1-4
CASRGQDEKLFF
TGTGCCAGCAGGGGACAGGATGAAAAACTGTTTTTT
>TRBV3-1/TRBV3-2|TRBD2|-|20|TRBJ2-3
CASSQWVTTSGEGGTDTQYF
TGTGCCAGCAGCCAATGGGTTACGACTAGCGGGGAAGGGGGGACAGATACGCAGTATTTT
>TRBV9|-|-|13|TRBJ2-3
CASSASSTDTQYF
TGTGCCAGCAGCGCCTCTAGCACAGATACGCAGTATTTT
>TRBV9|-|-|15|TRBJ1-1
CASSVNSLMNTEAFF
TGTGCCAGCAGCGTTAACAGCTTAATGAACACTGAAGCTTTCTTT